A single TCR beta chain is shown here with its context. Trimming removed 5 bases from V and 4 bases from J; junction bases left unmatched: 7. The CDR3 loop spans 15 amino acids. Germline V CDR1 and CDR2: LNHDA, SQIVND (reference sequence). Some clones are missing from TCRdb's copy, which holds only in-frame ones; the method was immunoSEQ multiplex PCR. The sample lists fewer than 200,000 clones, 85% occurring once. Followed over time, Seattle patients had been enrolled while infection was active. These data come from a study of blood T cell repertoires in COVID-19. Study context: Whether acute or convalescent, the COVID-19 samples came from the United States, Italy and Spain.

The chain carries TRBV19 and TRBJ1-5; TRBD1 matches at 8 bases. This receptor was taken from a woman aged 55-69 years with COVID-19, enrolled during active disease. The specimen was peripheral blood. The CDR3 spells CASSPDRGHNQPQHF. The DNA for the CDR3 is TGTGCCAGTAGTCCCGACAGGGGTCATAATCAGCCCCAGCATTTT. The variable domain in full, completed from reference TRBV19 and TRBJ1-5, reads DGGITQSPKYLFRKEGQNVTLSCEQNLNHDAMYWYRQDPGQGLRLIYYSQIVNDFQKGDIAEGYSVSREKKESFPLTVTSAQKNPTAFYLCASSPDRGHNQPQHFGDGTRLSIL.